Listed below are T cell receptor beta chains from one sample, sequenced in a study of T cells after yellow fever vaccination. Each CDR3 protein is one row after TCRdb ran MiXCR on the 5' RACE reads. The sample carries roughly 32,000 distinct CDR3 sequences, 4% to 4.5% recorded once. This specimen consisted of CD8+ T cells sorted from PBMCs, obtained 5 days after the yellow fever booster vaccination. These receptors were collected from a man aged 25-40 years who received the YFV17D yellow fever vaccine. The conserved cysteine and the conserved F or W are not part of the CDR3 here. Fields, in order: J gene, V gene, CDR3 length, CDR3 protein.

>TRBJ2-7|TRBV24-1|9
ATEQGYEQY
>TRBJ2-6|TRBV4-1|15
ASSPTGALSGANVLT
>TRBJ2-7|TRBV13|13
ASSPGLLSSYEQY
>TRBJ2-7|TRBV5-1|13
ASSWGGQGGYEQY
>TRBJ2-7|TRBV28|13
ASSFILAGEGEQY
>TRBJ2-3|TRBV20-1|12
SATKGQLGDTQY
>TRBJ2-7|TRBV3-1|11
ASSQSGFYEQY
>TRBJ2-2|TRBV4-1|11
ASSQDLAGELF
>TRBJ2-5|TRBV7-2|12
ASSLSGNQETQY
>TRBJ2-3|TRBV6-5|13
ASSYLGASTDTQY
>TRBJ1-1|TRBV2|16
ALCSIEASGTGNTEAF
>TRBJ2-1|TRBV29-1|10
SAASGLGEQF
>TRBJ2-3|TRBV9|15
ASSVGEGSGAASTQY
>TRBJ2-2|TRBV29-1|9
SVPTGGELF
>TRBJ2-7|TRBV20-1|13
SARRSSDLLGEQY
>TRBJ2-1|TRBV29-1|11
SVGTGGTNEQF
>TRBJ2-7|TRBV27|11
ASSLSRDYEQY
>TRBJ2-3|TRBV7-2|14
ASSYRREMVTDTQY
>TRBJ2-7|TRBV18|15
ASSPFPGQGLIHEQY
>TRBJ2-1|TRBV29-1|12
SAGGTSDYNEQF
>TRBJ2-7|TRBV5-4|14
ASSADRGLSSYEQY
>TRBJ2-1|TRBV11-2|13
ASSLGLAGYNEQF
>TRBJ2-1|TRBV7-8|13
ASSSSGSVYNEQF